The next 18 T cell receptor beta chains were all read from a single sample in a study of beta chain features in type 1 diabetes. The study's findings and limits: TCRB CDR3s were moderately but significantly shorter in Type 1 diabetes patients in all four CD4+ subsets.

What these receptors recognize is not known. Expressed TCRB transcripts were sequenced because the entire RNA isolate underwent reverse transcription. Libraries were prepared by immunoSEQ multiplex PCR; TCRdb keeps only in-frame clonotypes and omits some of them. The repertoire consists of 500,000 to 650,000 clones, with about an eighth occurring once and the leading ten covering around 0.12%. What was sequenced was naive CD4+ T cells from blood. Receptors originate from a man aged 25 to 40 with type 1 diabetes.

The chain employs TRBV28 and TRBJ2-7, with 8 bases lining up with TRBD1. Unmatched junction bases numbered 10, after V lost 11 bases and J lost 4 bases. The CDR3 extends over 13 amino acids. The germline CDR1 and CDR2 sequences are MDHEN and SYDVKM. DNA for the CDR3: TGTGCCGGAGGGGGACAGGACAGGTACGAGCAGTACTTC. As protein: CAGGGQDRYEQYF.

The V and J genes are TRBV2 and TRBJ2-7; D gene uncertain. Trimming stripped 4 bases from V and 2 bases from J, with 9 bases between. Germline CDR1 is SNHLY and CDR2 is FYNNEI. The CDR3 totals 13 residues. CDR3 region: CASSVQTPYEQYF. DNA for the CDR3: TGTGCCAGCAGTGTTCAGACGCCCTACGAGCAGTACTTC. The entire variable domain, with the rest obtained from reference TRBV2 and TRBJ2-7, is as follows: EPEVTQTPSHQVTQMGQEVILRCVPISNHLYFYWYRQILGQKVEFLVSFYNNEISEKSEIFDDQFSVERPDGSNFTLKIRSTKLEDSAMYFCASSVQTPYEQYFGPGTRLTVT.

This clone was seen more than once but under ten times. The chain employs TRBV6-5 and TRBJ2-7; the D gene is possibly TRBD2 (5 bases). CDR3 length: 12 residues. Trimming took off 4 bases at V and 4 bases at J, with 8 bases between the two ends. Germline V gives CDR1 MNHEY, CDR2 SVGAGI. The CDR3 sequence: CASSLSGYEQYF. Here the CDR3 DNA reads TGTGCCAGCAGTTTAAGCGGATACGAGCAGTACTTC.

This chain uses TRBV7-2 with TRBJ2-2, with D unclear. The V end was cut by 1 base, the J end by 4 bases, with 16 bases between. The CDR3 has 17 residues. CDR1 SGHTA and CDR2 FQGNSA come from the germline V gene. The CDR3: CASSLDKQAVATGELFF. The CDR3 region has the DNA TGTGCCAGCAGCTTAGACAAGCAGGCTGTCGCCACCGGGGAGCTGTTTTTT.

There are a few counts of this clone. The chain carries TRBV15 and TRBJ1-6; the D is unclear. Trimming took 0 bases from V and 12 from J, leaving 9 bases between them. This CDR3 comprises 13 residues. The germline CDR1 and CDR2 sequences are LNHNV and YYDKDF (reference sequence). CDR3: CATSRDHPQPLHF. In DNA, the CDR3 is TGTGCCACCAGCAGAGATCACCCGCAACCCCTCCACTTT.

The chain carries TRBV9 and TRBJ2-7; TRBD2 matches at 10 bases. Germline trimming cut 4 bases from V and 5 bases from J; bases unmatched to any gene: 6. Per germline, CDR1 SGDLS and CDR2 YYNGEE. The CDR3 extends over 14 amino acids. The CDR3 loop reads CASSPGTSVHEQYF. The CDR3, as DNA: TGTGCCAGCAGCCCAGGGACTAGCGTCCACGAGCAGTACTTC. Looking up the rest from reference TRBV9 and TRBJ2-7 gives the full variable domain: DSGVTQTPKHLITATGQRVTLRCSPRSGDLSVYWYQQSLDQGLQFLIQYYNGEERAKGNILERFSAQQFPDLHSELNLSSLELGDSALYFCASSPGTSVHEQYFGPGTRLTVT.

The table lists this clone with a few counts. The chain combines TRBV6-5 with TRBJ2-1, with 8 bases aligning to TRBD1. Germline lookup yields CDR1 MNHEY and CDR2 SVGAGI. The CDR3 spans 15 residues. J was trimmed by 7 bases and V by 5 bases; bases with no gene match: 10. The CDR3 reads CASSPGQGVLNEQFF. The CDR3 DNA reads as TGTGCCAGCAGTCCAGGACAGGGAGTTCTAAATGAGCAGTTCTTC.

V gene TRBV6-6 combines with J gene TRBJ2-7; D ambiguous. The V end lost 0 bases, the J end lost 4 bases, and 10 bases lay between the germline ends. The CDR3 consists of 14 residues. CDR1 and CDR2 from the germline V gene are MNHNY and SVGAGI (reference sequence). The CDR3 bases are TGTGCCAGCAGTTACTCGAGCCGAAATTACGAGCAGTACTTC. Amino acid sequence: CASSYSSRNYEQYF.

The chain carries TRBV5-4 and TRBJ2-7; 9 nucleotides align to TRBD1. Germline-derived CDR1 and CDR2 are SGHNT and YYREEE (reference sequence). V was clipped by 4 bases and J by 6 bases; unmatched bases: 8. The CDR3 has 14 residues. The CDR3 bases are TGTGCCAGCAGCCCTAGGACAGGGGAGACCGAGCAGTACTTC. Residues: CASSPRTGETEQYF. Full variable domain (rest looked up from reference TRBV5-4 and TRBJ2-7): ETGVTQSPTHLIKTRGQQVTLRCSSQSGHNTVSWYQQALGQGPQFIFQYYREEENGRGNFPPRFSGLQFPNYSSELNVNALELDDSALYLCASSPRTGETEQYFGPGTRLTVT.

This clone was detected only a few times. This rearrangement joins TRBV28 to TRBJ2-7; either TRBD1 or TRBD2 may fit D (5 bases each). The germline gives CDR1 MDHEN, CDR2 SYDVKM. The CDR3 consists of 15 residues. V shed 8 bases and J shed 3 bases, with 20 bases lying between them. Here the CDR3 reads CASAEPSGQLYEQYF. CDR3 DNA: TGTGCCAGCGCTGAGCCGTCGGGGCAACTCTACGAGCAGTACTTC.

V and J are TRBV7-2 and TRBJ2-6; D call uncertain. This CDR3 has 13 residues. Trimming took 8 bases from V and 2 from J, leaving 7 bases between them. Germline V CDR1 and CDR2: SGHTA, FQGNSA. The CDR3 coding sequence is TGTGCCAGCGTCAGGACTGGGGCCAACGTCCTGACTTTC. Translation: CASVRTGANVLTF.

The rearrangement joins TRBV30 to TRBJ2-5, with a weak D call TRBD2 (6 bases). The J call may be in error: the DNA end matches TRBJ2-7 better. The CDR3 consists of 14 residues. Germline CDR1 is GTSNPN and CDR2 is SVGIG (reference sequence). The CDR3 reads CAWSVPEGLYEQYF. CDR3 coding DNA: TGTGCCTGGAGTGTACCGGAGGGGCTCTACGAGCAGTACTTC.

This clone was detected only a few times. This chain links TRBV5-1 with TRBJ2-1, with TRBD2 matching 9 bases. V trimming: 4 bases; J trimming: 4 bases; junction bases outside the gene matches: 6. Germline CDR1 SGHRS, CDR2 YFSETQ. This CDR3 has 15 amino acids. CDR3 loop: CASSPSSGVYNEQFF. The DNA for the CDR3 is TGCGCCAGCAGCCCCTCTAGCGGGGTATACAATGAGCAGTTCTTC.

This clone occurred a few times. The rearrangement links TRBV29-1 to TRBJ2-5; D not resolved. V lost 2 bases to trimming and J lost 5 bases, with 12 bases between them. The germline V gene has CDR1 SQVTM and CDR2 ANQGSEA. CDR3 length equals 13 residues. CDR3 in DNA: TGCAGCGTTGAAAGCTCCTTGGGGGAGACCCAGTACTTC. Translation gives CSVESSLGETQYF. Based on the CDR3 plus reference TRBV29-1 and TRBJ2-5, the full variable domain is SAVISQKPSRDICQRGTSLTIQCQVDSQVTMMFWYRQQPGQSLTLIATANQGSEATYESGFVIDKFPISRPNLTFSTLTVSNMSPEDSSIYLCSVESSLGETQYFGPGTRLLVL.

Only a few counts were recorded for this clone. The chain links TRBV29-1 to TRBJ1-2; D gene unclear. The V gene lost 7 bases and the J gene lost 6 bases, with 30 bases spanning the gap. Germline values: CDR1 SQVTM, CDR2 ANQGSEA. The CDR3 spans 17 residues. For the CDR3, the DNA is TGCAGCGCGAAGTACCCATGGCGAGGGAGACTCTTTGATGGCTACACCTTC. This encodes CSAKYPWRGRLFDGYTF.

This rearrangement joins TRBV5-1 to TRBJ2-7; possibly TRBD1 for D (6 bases). Germline CDR1 and CDR2: SGHRS and YFSETQ. V was cut by 6 bases and J by 1 base, with 23 bases left in between. The CDR3 sequence is 17 residues long. The CDR3 DNA reads as TGCGCCAGCACACTTGGGTTCGGGACACCTCGATCCTACGAGCAGTACTTC. This translates into CASTLGFGTPRSYEQYF.

This clone was seen a few times. The chain uses TRBV28 and TRBJ2-5; no clear D. This CDR3 comprises 13 residues. Germline V lookup: CDR1 MDHEN, CDR2 SYDVKM. Deletions cut 10 bases from V and 2 bases from J, with 14 bases between. CDR3 nucleotides: TGTGCCACCCGCCGAGCCGCTCAAGAGACCCAGTACTTC. Its protein product is CATRRAAQETQYF.

This clone has just a few counts. The chain has TRBV6-5 and TRBJ1-2; D is uncertain. There are 11 residues in the CDR3. Germline CDR1 is MNHEY and CDR2 is SVGAGI. The germline V and J ends were trimmed by 7 bases and 7 bases, with 10 bases remaining between them. CDR3 residues: CASIGPGGYTF. DNA of the CDR3: TGTGCCAGCATCGGGCCCGGTGGCTACACCTTC.